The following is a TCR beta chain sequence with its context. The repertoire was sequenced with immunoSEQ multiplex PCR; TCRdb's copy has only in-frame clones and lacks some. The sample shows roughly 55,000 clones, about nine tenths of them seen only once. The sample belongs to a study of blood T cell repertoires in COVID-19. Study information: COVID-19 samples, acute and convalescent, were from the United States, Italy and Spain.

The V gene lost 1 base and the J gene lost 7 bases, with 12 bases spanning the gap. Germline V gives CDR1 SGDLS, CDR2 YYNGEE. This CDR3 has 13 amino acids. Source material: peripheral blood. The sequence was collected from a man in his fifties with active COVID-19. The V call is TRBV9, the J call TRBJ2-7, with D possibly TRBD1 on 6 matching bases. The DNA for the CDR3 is TGTGCCAGCAGCGTATATTATCAGGGGGAGCAGTACTTC. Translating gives CASSVYYQGEQYF.